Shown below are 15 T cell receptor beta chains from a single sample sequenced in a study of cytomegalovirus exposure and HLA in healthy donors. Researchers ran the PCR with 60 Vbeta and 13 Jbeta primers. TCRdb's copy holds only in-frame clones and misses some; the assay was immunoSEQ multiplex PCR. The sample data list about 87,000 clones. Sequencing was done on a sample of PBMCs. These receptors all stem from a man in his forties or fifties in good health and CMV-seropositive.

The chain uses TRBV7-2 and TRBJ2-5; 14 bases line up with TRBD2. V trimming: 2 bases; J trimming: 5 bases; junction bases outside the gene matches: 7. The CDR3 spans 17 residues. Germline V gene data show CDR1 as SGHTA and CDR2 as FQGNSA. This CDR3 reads CASSLMGLAGVGETQYF. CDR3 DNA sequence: TGTGCCAGCAGCTTAATGGGACTAGCGGGAGTAGGGGAGACCCAGTACTTC. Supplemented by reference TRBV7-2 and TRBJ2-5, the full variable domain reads GAGVSQSPSNKVTEKGKDVELRCDPISGHTALYWYRQSLGQGLEFLIYFQGNSAPDKSGLPSDRFSAERTGGSVSTLTIQRTQQEDSAVYLCASSLMGLAGVGETQYFGPGTRLLVL.

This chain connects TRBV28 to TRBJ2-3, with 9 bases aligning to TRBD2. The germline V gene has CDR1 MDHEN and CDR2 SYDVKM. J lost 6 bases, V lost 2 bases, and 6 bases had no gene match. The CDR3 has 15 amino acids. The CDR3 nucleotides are TGTGCCAGCAGTTTAGGCGGGAGGGCCAGGGATACGCAGTATTTT. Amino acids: CASSLGGRARDTQYF.

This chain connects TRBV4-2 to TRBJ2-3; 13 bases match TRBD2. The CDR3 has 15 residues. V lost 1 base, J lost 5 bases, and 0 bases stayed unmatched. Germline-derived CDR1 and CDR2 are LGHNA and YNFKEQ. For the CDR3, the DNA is TGTGCCAGCAGCCAAGGGACTAGCGGGAGAGATACGCAGTATTTT. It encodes CASSQGTSGRDTQYF.

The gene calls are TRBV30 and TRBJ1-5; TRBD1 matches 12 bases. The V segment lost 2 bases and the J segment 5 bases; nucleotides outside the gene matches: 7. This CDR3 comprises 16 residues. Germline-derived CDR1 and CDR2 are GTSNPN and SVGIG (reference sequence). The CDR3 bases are TGTGCCTGGAGTCGAGGGGGGACAGGGGGCCATCAGCCCCAGCATTTT. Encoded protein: CAWSRGGTGGHQPQHF.

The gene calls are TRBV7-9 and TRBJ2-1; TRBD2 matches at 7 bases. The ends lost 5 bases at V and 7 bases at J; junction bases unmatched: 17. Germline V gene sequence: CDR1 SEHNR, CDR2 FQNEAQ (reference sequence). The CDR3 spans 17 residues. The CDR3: CASSPQRTSSWGNEQFF. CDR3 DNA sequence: TGTGCCAGCAGCCCCCAGAGGACTAGTTCGTGGGGTAATGAGCAGTTCTTC.

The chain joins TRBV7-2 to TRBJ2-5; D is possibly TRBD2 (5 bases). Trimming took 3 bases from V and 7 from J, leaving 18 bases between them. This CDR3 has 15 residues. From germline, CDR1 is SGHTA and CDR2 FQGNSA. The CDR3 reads CASSLPRRVLGTQYF. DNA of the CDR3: TGTGCCAGCAGCTTGCCTCGGCGGGTTCTAGGGACCCAGTACTTC. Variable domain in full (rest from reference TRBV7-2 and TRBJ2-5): GAGVSQSPSNKVTEKGKDVELRCDPISGHTALYWYRQSLGQGLEFLIYFQGNSAPDKSGLPSDRFSAERTGGSVSTLTIQRTQQEDSAVYLCASSLPRRVLGTQYFGPGTRLLVL.

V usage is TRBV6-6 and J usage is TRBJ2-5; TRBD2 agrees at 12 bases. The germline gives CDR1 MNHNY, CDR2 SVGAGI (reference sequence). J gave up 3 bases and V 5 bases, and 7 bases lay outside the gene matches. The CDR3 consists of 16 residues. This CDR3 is CASSPPSGRAEETQYF. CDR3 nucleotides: TGTGCCAGCAGTCCCCCTAGCGGGAGGGCCGAAGAGACCCAGTACTTC.

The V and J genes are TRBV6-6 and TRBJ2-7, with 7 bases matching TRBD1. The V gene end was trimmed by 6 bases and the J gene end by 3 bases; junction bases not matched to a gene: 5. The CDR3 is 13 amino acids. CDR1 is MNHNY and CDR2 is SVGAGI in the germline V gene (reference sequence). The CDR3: CASSRQGSYEQYF. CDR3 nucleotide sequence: TGTGCCAGCAGCAGACAGGGTAGCTACGAGCAGTACTTC.

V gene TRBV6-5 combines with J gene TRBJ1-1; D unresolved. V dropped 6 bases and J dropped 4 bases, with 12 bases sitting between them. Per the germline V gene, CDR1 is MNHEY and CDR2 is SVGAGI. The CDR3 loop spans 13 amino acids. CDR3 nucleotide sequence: TGTGCCAGCAGCCGTTTCACATCCACTGAAGCTTTCTTT. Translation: CASSRFTSTEAFF.

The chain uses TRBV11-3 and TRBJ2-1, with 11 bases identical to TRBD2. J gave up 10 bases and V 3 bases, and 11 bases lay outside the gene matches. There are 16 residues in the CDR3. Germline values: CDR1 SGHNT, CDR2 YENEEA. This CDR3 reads CASSFVGLAGGREQFF. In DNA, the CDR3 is TGTGCCAGCAGCTTCGTAGGACTAGCGGGCGGGAGGGAGCAGTTCTTC.

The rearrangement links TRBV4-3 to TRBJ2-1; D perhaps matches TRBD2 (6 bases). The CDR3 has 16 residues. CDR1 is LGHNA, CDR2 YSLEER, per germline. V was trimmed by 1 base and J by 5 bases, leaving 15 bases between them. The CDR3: CASSQAGTGADNEQFF. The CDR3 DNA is TGCGCCAGCAGCCAAGCGGGAACGGGAGCAGACAATGAGCAGTTCTTC.

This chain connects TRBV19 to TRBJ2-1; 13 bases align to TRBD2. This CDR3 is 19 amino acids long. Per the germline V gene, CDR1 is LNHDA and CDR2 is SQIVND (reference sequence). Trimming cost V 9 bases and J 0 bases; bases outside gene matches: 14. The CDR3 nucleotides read TGTGCCAGCCCCGTGACTAGCGGGAGGCCCCCGAGCTCCTACAATGAGCAGTTCTTC. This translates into CASPVTSGRPPSSYNEQFF.

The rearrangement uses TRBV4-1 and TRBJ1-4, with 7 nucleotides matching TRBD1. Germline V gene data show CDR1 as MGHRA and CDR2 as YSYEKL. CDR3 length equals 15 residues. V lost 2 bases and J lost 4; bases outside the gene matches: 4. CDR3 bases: TGCGCCAGCAGCCAACAGGGACAGAATAATGAAAAACTGTTTTTT. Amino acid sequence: CASSQQGQNNEKLFF.

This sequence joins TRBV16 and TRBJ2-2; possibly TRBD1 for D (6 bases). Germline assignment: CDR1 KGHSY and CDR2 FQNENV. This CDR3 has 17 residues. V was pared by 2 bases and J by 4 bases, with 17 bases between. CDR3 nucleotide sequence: TGTGCCAGCAGCCAACCCACGGCAGGGGCGGGCACCGGGGAGCTGTTTTTT. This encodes CASSQPTAGAGTGELFF.

The CDR3 protein is CASSKGQGNGYTF. The CDR3 coding sequence is TGTGCCAGCAGCAAGGGACAGGGAAATGGCTACACCTTC. The V and J genes are TRBV5-4 and TRBJ1-2; 9 bases fit TRBD1. V lost 4 bases, J lost 6 bases, and 4 bases stayed unmatched. From germline, CDR1 is SGHNT and CDR2 YYREEE (reference sequence). This CDR3 contains 13 residues. Variable domain in full (rest from reference TRBV5-4 and TRBJ1-2): ETGVTQSPTHLIKTRGQQVTLRCSSQSGHNTVSWYQQALGQGPQFIFQYYREEENGRGNFPPRFSGLQFPNYSSELNVNALELDDSALYLCASSKGQGNGYTFGSGTRLTVV.